This T cell receptor (beta chain) stems from a study of blood T cells in healthy people across ages. Whole-study findings and limits: As age increased, TCR beta diversity per million T cells fell in a roughly linear fashion.

A sample-barcoded 5' primer and a J-beta primer mix were used in a second PCR of roughly 6 to 12 cycles. TCRdb itself ran the 5' RACE reads through MiXCR, one entry per CDR3 protein. Here the sample spans about 780,000 distinct CDR3 sequences, roughly 24% being singletons. Details on this clonotype: No antigen is known for it.

V trimming: 3 bases; J trimming: 8 bases; junction bases outside the gene matches: 10. This CDR3 has 14 amino acids. From germline, CDR1 is SQVTM and CDR2 ANQGSEA. The same sample was also studied in work on T cells of mothers and their children. As that study records: Input to cDNA synthesis comprised all extracted RNA, at a ratio of roughly 1.5 ug per 15 ul.

This sequence originates from a boy aged 5-17 years in good health. This chain links TRBV29-1 with TRBJ2-1; 7 bases agree with TRBD2. Sample: blood. CDR3 region: CSVERTRVEDEQFF. The CDR3 nucleotides read TGCAGCGTTGAGAGGACTAGGGTTGAGGATGAGCAGTTCTTC.